This T cell receptor (beta chain) was captured in a study of cytomegalovirus exposure and HLA in healthy donors. Overall study: From donors who were HLA-typed, an early data release held approximately 80 million unique TCRs.

At sampling all donors were nominally healthy, likely with unrecorded immune exposures. It was with 60 Vbeta and 13 Jbeta primers that the PCR ran. Profiling relied on immunoSEQ multiplex PCR, and the TCRdb table lists in-frame clones only, not all of them. The sample lists about 150,000 clones, around 75% occurring once. About this clone: What it recognizes is unknown.

General observations from the study: The classifier reportedly diagnosed cytomegalovirus status with high specificity and sensitivity. In a later analysis, at a false discovery rate of 0.05, 16,951 TCR beta sequences matched HLA alleles.

Losses at the gene ends were 5 bases for V and 6 bases for J; bases not matched to a gene: 4. The CDR3 runs to 13 residues. Looked up from germline, CDR1 is GTSNPN and CDR2 is SVGIG (reference sequence). This clonotype was sampled from a middle-aged woman in good health and CMV-seronegative. The sample was PBMCs. The rearrangement links TRBV30 to TRBJ2-2, with 9 bases matching TRBD1. The CDR3 DNA sequence: TGTGCCTGGCGACAGGGGGGAGCCGGGGAGCTGTTTTTT. Its translation: CAWRQGGAGELFF.